This TCR beta chain derives from a study of T cells expressing NK-cell markers. Study-level background: Sequencing covered eight donors, seven HCMV-seropositive and one seronegative.

Study results and limitations: Once again these clonotypes came out on top in the CD3+CD56-NKG2C+ fraction of a few donors. CD8+ T cells in roughly six donors included dominant NKG2C+ clonotypes at roughly 1.0-7.0%.

The CDR3 loop spans 15 amino acids. Germline V gene lookup returns CDR1 SGHDT and CDR2 YYEEEE. After re-calling the 5' RACE reads, TCRdb lists one entry per CDR3 protein, DNA absent. In all, the sample yields hundreds of thousands of distinct CDR3 sequences. On this clonotype itself: As yet, its antigen is unknown.

The chain recombines TRBV5-6 with TRBJ2-1; TCRdb calls TRBD1, which cannot be checked without DNA. The sequence came from a man aged 18-69 years in good health. Sequenced: blood T cells: a sorted CD56 or NKG2C T cell subset, CD4+ or CD8+ T cells, or bulk PBMC T cells (not recorded which). The CDR3 reads CASSFTDRDFNEQFF.